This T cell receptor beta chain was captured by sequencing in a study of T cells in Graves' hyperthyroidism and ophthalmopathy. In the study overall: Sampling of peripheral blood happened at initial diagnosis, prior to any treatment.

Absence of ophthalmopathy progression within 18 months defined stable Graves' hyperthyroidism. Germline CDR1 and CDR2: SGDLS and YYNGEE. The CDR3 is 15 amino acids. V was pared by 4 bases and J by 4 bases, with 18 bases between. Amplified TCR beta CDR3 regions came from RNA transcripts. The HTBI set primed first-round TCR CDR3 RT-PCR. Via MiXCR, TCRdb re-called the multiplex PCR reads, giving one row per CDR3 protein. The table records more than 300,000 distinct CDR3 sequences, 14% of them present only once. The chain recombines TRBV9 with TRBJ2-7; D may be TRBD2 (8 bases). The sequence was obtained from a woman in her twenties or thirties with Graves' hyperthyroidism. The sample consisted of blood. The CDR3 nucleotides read TGTGCCAGCAGCCCTCGGGAGGGACAGAGTTACGAGCAGTACTTC. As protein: CASSPREGQSYEQYF.